Listed below are T cell receptor beta chains from one sample, sequenced in a study of beta chain features in type 1 diabetes. The assay was immunoSEQ multiplex PCR, and TCRdb's table has in-frame clones only and misses some. The table lists 130,000 to 150,000 clones, 10% to 15% of them singletons. What was sequenced was central memory CD4+ T cells from blood. All receptors come from a man between 18 and 35 years old with type 1 diabetes. Both conserved end residues are part of each CDR3. A D gene is named only where the DNA matches it firmly. The size entry is marked missing in some rows and otherwise reads once, few, many or a size class.

.	few	TRBJ2-5	TRBV11-2	TGTGCCAGCAGCTTGGAGGAAGAGACCCAGTACTTC	CASSLEEETQYF
.	.	TRBJ1-2	TRBV6-5	TGTGCCAGCAGCCCTGTTGCATACGGGGGGAGTGGCTACACCTTC	CASSPVAYGGSGYTF
.	.	TRBJ1-4	TRBV27	TGTGCCAGCAGTTTAGGTCGAGAGGAAAAACTGTTTTTT	CASSLGREEKLFF
.	.	TRBJ2-6	TRBV11-1	TGTGCCAGCAGCTTAGTGTCCTCTGGGGCCAACGTCCTGACTTTC	CASSLVSSGANVLTF
TRBD1	.	TRBJ1-2	TRBV6-5	TGTGCCAGCAGTTACTCGGGACAGGGCGCAATCTATGGCTACACCTTC	CASSYSGQGAIYGYTF
.	.	TRBJ2-3	TRBV5-1	TGCGCCAGCAGCCCCACCGGGGGATTCACAGATACGCAGTATTTT	CASSPTGGFTDTQYF
.	few	TRBJ2-2	TRBV9	TGTGCCAGCAGCGTAGAGGGGGAGCTGTTTTTT	CASSVEGELFF
TRBD1	few	TRBJ2-5	TRBV28	TGTGCCAGCAGTCCCCACCCGGGACAGAAACAAGAGACCCAGTACTTC	CASSPHPGQKQETQYF
TRBD2	few	TRBJ2-7	TRBV30	TGTGCCTGGAGTGTAAGCGGGTGGGGGGGACGGCAGTACTTC	CAWSVSGWGGRQYF
TRBD1	few	TRBJ2-7	TRBV7-2	TGTGCCAGCAGCCGGAGTGGGACAGGCCCCTACGAGCAGTACTTC	CASSRSGTGPYEQYF
.	few	TRBJ2-7	TRBV10-3	TGTGCCATCGGTACAGGGCTTTCTGACGAGCAGTACTTC	CAIGTGLSDEQYF
.	few	TRBJ2-1	TRBV18	TGTGCCAGCTCACCTCAGGCGGTGGGGCGAGGCTCCTACAATGAGCAGTTCTTC	CASSPQAVGRGSYNEQFF
TRBD1	few	TRBJ1-4	TRBV7-2	TGTGCCAGCAGCTTTGAGGACAGGGGAAAACTGTTTTTT	CASSFEDRGKLFF
TRBD1	few	TRBJ1-2	TRBV10-3	TGTGCCATCAGTGAGTCCCAGGGGGCTGGCTACACCTTC	CAISESQGAGYTF
TRBD2	few	TRBJ2-3	TRBV10-3	TGTGCCATCAGTGACGGCGGGGGGGTCGATACGCAGTATTTT	CAISDGGGVDTQYF
TRBD1	.	TRBJ1-1	TRBV6-5	TGTGCCAGCAGGGAACGGACAGGCAACACTGAAGCTTTCTTT	CASRERTGNTEAFF
.	few	TRBJ1-5	TRBV21-1	TGTGCCAGCAGCAAAGAAGGGTTACATAGCAATCAGCCCCAGCATTTT	CASSKEGLHSNQPQHF
TRBD1	.	TRBJ1-1	TRBV6-4	TGTGCCAGCAGTCCACAGGGGGCTAACACTGAAGCTTTCTTT	CASSPQGANTEAFF
TRBD2	.	TRBJ2-3	TRBV5-4	TGTGCCAGCAGCTTGCACAGAACTAGCGGTAGCACAGATACGCAGTATTTT	CASSLHRTSGSTDTQYF
.	.	TRBJ2-7	TRBV7-2	TGTGCCAGCAGCTTACAACGCAACGAGCAGTACTTC	CASSLQRNEQYF
.	few	TRBJ1-6	TRBV7-8	TGTGCCAGCAGCTTAGCGGGGGGGTCCTCCTATAATTCACCCCTCCACTTT	CASSLAGGSSYNSPLHF
.	.	TRBJ2-2	TRBV11-2	TGTGCCAGCGGAGTCGGGGCGTCCTACGGGGAGCTGTTTTTT	CASGVGASYGELFF
.	few	TRBJ2-7	TRBV7-2	TGTGCCAGCACCCCATCCCCCGGTGCCTACCAGCAGTACTTC	CASTPSPGAYQQYF
.	.	TRBJ2-7	TRBV19	TGTGCCAGTAGTATAGGGGGAGTAATCCCCTACGAGCAGTACTTC	CASSIGGVIPYEQYF
.	.	TRBJ1-5	TRBV28	TGTGCCAGCAGTTTGTACCCGGAGAGCAATCAGCCCCAGCATTTT	CASSLYPESNQPQHF
.	.	TRBJ1-6	TRBV11-1	TGTGCCAGCAGTTATCTCAGGGAAGGGTCACCCCTCCACTTT	CASSYLREGSPLHF
.	.	TRBJ2-7	TRBV19	TGTGCCAGTAGCCAAGAGGGAGGACAGGACTACGAGCAGTACTTC	CASSQEGGQDYEQYF
.	few	TRBJ2-2	TRBV14	TGTGCCAGCAGCCAAGTCACAGAGAACACCGGGGAGCTGTTTTTT	CASSQVTENTGELFF
.	.	TRBJ2-3	TRBV9	TGTGCCAGCAGCGTACGGGTTAGCGCTGCACCTAGCACAGATACGCAGTATTTT	CASSVRVSAAPSTDTQYF
.	.	TRBJ2-3	TRBV7-8	TGTGCCAGCAGTCCGAGCGGAAACACAGATACGCAGTATTTT	CASSPSGNTDTQYF
.	.	TRBJ1-2	TRBV19	TGTGCCAGTAGTTTCCAGGGGAGCGCCTATGGCTACACCTTC	CASSFQGSAYGYTF
TRBD2	.	TRBJ2-3	TRBV28	TGTGCCAGCGCTAGCGGGGCTAGCACAGATACGCAGTATTTT	CASASGASTDTQYF
.	.	TRBJ2-4	TRBV6-5	TGTGCCAGCAGTCGACAGGTGGGGGACATTCAGTACTTC	CASSRQVGDIQYF
.	few	TRBJ1-4	TRBV25-1	TGTGCCAGCAGTGAATATTGGGGGAATGAAAAACTGTTTTTT	CASSEYWGNEKLFF
TRBD1	few	TRBJ2-5	TRBV5-1	TGCGCCAGCAGCCCAACGACAGGGAAAGAGACCCAGTACTTC	CASSPTTGKETQYF